These 13 T cell receptor beta chains originate from one sample sequenced in a study of regulatory T cells in long-lasting Graves disease. The authors built TCR beta libraries using iRepertoire HTBI primers and Arm-PCR of CDR3 regions. TCRdb called the multiplex PCR reads again in MiXCR, with one record for every CDR3 protein. The data show 250,000 to 300,000 distinct CDR3 sequences, 20% to 25% seen once. Sample time point: persistent/refractory GD, antithyroid drugs over 5 years with positive TRAb. The authors made the TCR library using RNA they extracted from PBMCs. This specimen consisted of peripheral blood mononuclear cells (PBMCs), obtained when the disease was refractory, from a patient treated with antithyroid drugs. Receptors originate from a female donor with Graves disease.

The table lists this clonotype with many counts. This chain uses TRBV6-1 with TRBJ2-7; D remains unclear. V shed 7 bases and J shed 2 bases, with 12 bases lying between them. The CDR3 is 13 amino acids. The germline V gene has CDR1 MNHNS and CDR2 SASEGT. The CDR3 spells CASKRRLAYEQYF. The CDR3 nucleotides are TGTGCCAGCAAGAGACGGCTGGCCTACGAGCAGTACTTC.

The rearrangement uses TRBV7-9 and TRBJ2-7, with D possibly being TRBD1 (6 bases). V was trimmed by 1 base and J by 2 bases, leaving 9 bases between them. CDR3 length: 14 residues. Germline V gene lookup returns CDR1 SEHNR and CDR2 FQNEAQ (reference sequence). Here the CDR3 DNA reads TGTGCCAGCAGCTTAGGTCCAGGGGCCTACGAGCAGTACTTC. Protein product: CASSLGPGAYEQYF. The full variable domain, in which reference TRBV7-9 and TRBJ2-7 provide the parts outside the CDR3, is DTGVSQNPRHKITKRGQNVTFRCDPISEHNRLYWYRQTLGQGPEFLTYFQNEAQLEKSRLLSDRFSAERPKGSFSTLEIQRTEQGDSAMYLCASSLGPGAYEQYFGPGTRLTVT.

Only a few counts were recorded for this clonotype. The chain recombines TRBV19 with TRBJ1-5; 12 nucleotides agree with TRBD1. Trimming at V came to 6 bases and at J to 6 bases, leaving 6 bases not matched to a gene. The CDR3 runs to 15 residues. Germline CDR1 and CDR2: LNHDA and SQIVND (reference sequence). CDR3 sequence: CASSPGQGAIQPQHF. The CDR3 coding sequence is TGTGCCAGTAGCCCGGGACAGGGGGCGATTCAGCCCCAGCATTTT.

The J gene is TRBJ1-1, the V gene TRBV30, with D unresolved. Germline V CDR1 and CDR2: GTSNPN, SVGIG (reference sequence). CDR3 length: 12 amino acids. V lost 0 bases, J lost 7 bases, and 9 bases lay in between. CDR3 nucleotides: TGTGCCTGGAGTGTAAGTAGTGGTGAAGCTTTCTTT. It codes for CAWSVSSGEAFF.

The chain is built from TRBV5-5 and TRBJ1-6; D unresolved. V was shortened by 0 bases and J by 0 bases, with 13 bases between the two germline ends. Germline CDR1 reads SGHKS; CDR2 reads YYEKEE (reference sequence). This CDR3 has 18 amino acids. The CDR3 region is CASSLVGGRSSYNSPLHF. As DNA, the CDR3 is TGTGCCAGCAGCTTGGTGGGTGGCAGGAGCTCCTATAATTCACCCCTCCACTTT. The whole variable domain, remainder taken from reference TRBV5-5 and TRBJ1-6, is DAGVTQSPTHLIKTRGQQVTLRCSPISGHKSVSWYQQVLGQGPQFIFQYYEKEERGRGNFPDRFSARQFPNYSSELNVNALLLGDSALYLCASSLVGGRSSYNSPLHFGNGTRLTVT.

At least ten counts were recorded for this clonotype. The chain combines TRBV20-1 with TRBJ1-2; 9 nucleotides align to TRBD1. CDR3 length: 14 residues. V gave up 3 bases and J gave up 3 bases; unmatched junction bases: 5. Germline V gene lookup returns CDR1 DFQATT and CDR2 SNEGSKA (reference sequence). The CDR3 sequence: CSASSQGADYGYTF. The CDR3 nucleotides read TGCAGTGCTAGCTCACAGGGGGCAGACTATGGCTACACCTTC.

The chain combines TRBV15 with TRBJ2-2; 8 nucleotides match TRBD1. Trimming at V came to 9 bases and at J to 1 base, leaving 1 base not matched to a gene. The CDR3 sequence is 13 residues long. The V gene's germline CDR1 is LNHNV and CDR2 YYDKDF (reference sequence). The CDR3 loop reads CATGQVNTGELFF. The CDR3 region has the DNA TGTGCCACGGGACAGGTGAACACCGGGGAGCTGTTTTTT.

The V and J genes are TRBV15 and TRBJ2-1; D ambiguous. The CDR3 runs 14 residues. The V gene lost 2 bases and the J gene lost 3 bases, with 8 bases spanning the gap. Germline-derived CDR1 and CDR2 are LNHNV and YYDKDF (reference sequence). The CDR3 nucleotides are TGTGCCACCAGCAGACGTCAGAGCTACAATGAGCAGTTCTTC. This translates into CATSRRQSYNEQFF.

Only a few counts were recorded for this clonotype. This rearrangement joins TRBV19 to TRBJ1-1, with unresolved D. The length of the CDR3 is 13 residues. Per germline, CDR1 LNHDA and CDR2 SQIVND (reference sequence). Trimming pared 2 bases from V and 4 bases from J, leaving 8 bases between. CDR3 in amino acids: CASSITKFTEAFF. CDR3 sequence (DNA): TGTGCCAGTAGTATAACGAAGTTCACTGAAGCTTTCTTT.

There are many counts of this clonotype. The rearrangement joins TRBV2 to TRBJ1-2; D remains ambiguous. Trimming left V 2 bases short and J 4 bases short, with 14 bases between. This CDR3 comprises 15 residues. Germline V gene lookup returns CDR1 SNHLY and CDR2 FYNNEI. CDR3 bases: TGTGCCAGCAGTGAACGGCTACTGACAACCTATGGCTACACCTTC. Translation: CASSERLLTTYGYTF.

The chain carries TRBV9 and TRBJ2-7, with a weak D call TRBD1 (6 bases). V gave up 0 bases and J gave up 0 bases, with 7 bases separating them. CDR3 length: 14 amino acids. CDR1 and CDR2 from the germline V gene are SGDLS and YYNGEE. The CDR3 bases are TGTGCCAGCAGCGTAGAGACAGGCTCCTACGAGCAGTACTTC. Translated, it gives CASSVETGSYEQYF.

CDR3 nucleotides: TGTGCCACCAAACGGGATTACACAGATACGCAGTATTTT. It specifies CATKRDYTDTQYF. This rearrangement joins TRBV2 to TRBJ2-3, with D perhaps matching TRBD2 (5 bases). Trimming removed 10 bases from V and 2 bases from J, with 13 bases in between. The CDR3 runs 13 residues. The germline V gene encodes CDR1 SNHLY and CDR2 FYNNEI.

A note on this clonotype: A much larger clone lies one base from this, so it may be a read error. The chain uses TRBV20-1 and TRBJ1-5, with a tentative D call TRBD1 (5 bases). The V end lost 6 bases, the J end lost 9 bases, and 24 bases lay between the germline ends. The CDR3 is 15 residues long. CDR1 and CDR2 (germline): DFQATT, SNEGSKA (reference sequence). Here the CDR3 reads CSAMGGFAPDRPQHF. The DNA of the CDR3 is TGCAGTGCGATGGGGGGGTTCGCTCCCGACCGGCCCCAGCATTTT.